Listed here are 27 T cell receptor beta chains from one sample, sequenced in a study of T cell changes during pregnancy in multiple sclerosis. Data came from immunoSEQ multiplex PCR; TCRdb stores just in-frame clones and leaves some out. The sample records about 50,000 clones, approximately 94% being singletons. The material sequenced was CD8+ T cells from peripheral blood mononuclear cells, taken before pregnancy. The receptor source for this set is a female donor with multiple sclerosis, enrolled in a pregnancy study.

This clone has only one observation. The chain joins TRBV7-8 to TRBJ2-1, with D possibly TRBD2 on 5 matching bases. The V gene lost 2 bases and the J gene lost 0 bases, with 17 bases spanning the gap. The CDR3 covers 18 residues. The germline CDR1 and CDR2 sequences are SGHVS and FQNEAQ. CDR3 nucleotide sequence: TGTGCCAGCAGCTTATATGAGCGGTACTCGAGCTCCTACAATGAGCAGTTCTTC. Translation gives CASSLYERYSSSYNEQFF.

This clone has more than one count but fewer than ten. V gene TRBV9 combines with J gene TRBJ1-1; D possibly corresponds to TRBD1 (5 bases). The V end lost 4 bases, the J end lost 4 bases, and 8 bases lay between the germline ends. Germline V gives CDR1 SGDLS, CDR2 YYNGEE. The CDR3 has 12 residues. The CDR3 sequence is CASSYTGTEAFF. The CDR3, as DNA: TGTGCCAGCAGCTACACAGGCACTGAAGCTTTCTTT.

This chain joins TRBV7-9 and TRBJ2-7; D might be TRBD2 (5 bases). Per germline, CDR1 SEHNR and CDR2 FQNEAQ (reference sequence). V was pared by 8 bases and J by 1 base, with 15 bases between. The CDR3 runs to 14 residues. CDR3 protein: CASFLAGSSYEQYF. CDR3 DNA: TGTGCCAGCTTTTTGGCGGGTTCATCCTACGAGCAGTACTTC.

This chain connects TRBV9 to TRBJ1-2; TRBD1 might be the D (6 bases). Germline V gene lookup returns CDR1 SGDLS and CDR2 YYNGEE. This CDR3 region has 13 residues. V lost 3 bases to trimming and J lost 4 bases, with 10 bases between them. This chain's CDR3 is CASSEGVSYGYTF. CDR3 DNA sequence: TGTGCCAGCAGCGAGGGGGTGAGCTATGGCTACACCTTC.

The sample holds one count of this clone. The chain's CDR3 is CSVDAWAETQYF. CDR3 bases: TGCAGCGTTGATGCCTGGGCAGAGACCCAGTACTTC. The chain combines TRBV29-1 with TRBJ2-5, with D hard to call. The V end was cut by 3 bases, the J end by 4 bases, with 9 bases between. The CDR3 extends over 12 amino acids. Germline V gene lookup returns CDR1 SQVTM and CDR2 ANQGSEA. Full variable domain (rest looked up from reference TRBV29-1 and TRBJ2-5): SAVISQKPSRDICQRGTSLTIQCQVDSQVTMMFWYRQQPGQSLTLIATANQGSEATYESGFVIDKFPISRPNLTFSTLTVSNMSPEDSSIYLCSVDAWAETQYFGPGTRLLVL.

The J gene is TRBJ2-5, the V gene TRBV4-2; 11 bases line up with TRBD2. The V gene's germline CDR1 is LGHNA and CDR2 YNFKEQ. The CDR3 is 18 residues long. V lost 3 bases and J lost 4; bases outside the gene matches: 13. The CDR3 spells CASSQGTSGGGGAETQYF. Here the CDR3 DNA reads TGTGCCAGCAGCCAGGGGACTAGCGGAGGGGGGGGTGCAGAGACCCAGTACTTC.

The chain links TRBV28 to TRBJ2-5, with 10 bases that match TRBD1. Germline trimming cut 6 bases from V and 5 bases from J; bases unmatched to any gene: 6. This CDR3 has 14 residues. Germline loops: CDR1 MDHEN, CDR2 SYDVKM. This CDR3 reads CASSPGTGAETQYF. CDR3 nucleotides: TGTGCCAGCAGCCCCGGGACAGGGGCCGAGACCCAGTACTTC.

The CDR3 nucleotides are TGTGCCAGCACCGACGGGGGGGACTACAATGAGCAGTTCTTC. Its translation: CASTDGGDYNEQFF. The J gene is TRBJ2-1, the V gene TRBV7-9, with TRBD2 matching 8 bases. This CDR3 has 14 residues. J gave up 3 bases and V 7 bases, and 5 bases lay outside the gene matches. CDR1 and CDR2 from the germline V gene are SEHNR and FQNEAQ (reference sequence).

For this clone: One junction end disagrees with the germline gene, perhaps due to a read error. The CDR3 here is CASSEFGDRDPPF. For the CDR3, the DNA is TGTGCCAGCAGTGAATTTGGGGACAGGGACCCCCCCTTC. The gene calls are TRBV6-1 and TRBJ1-2, with 9 bases matching TRBD1. This CDR3 contains 13 residues. Germline-derived CDR1 and CDR2 are MNHNS and SASEGT.

The chain recombines TRBV5-6 with TRBJ2-7; D may be TRBD2 (6 bases). Germline V lookup: CDR1 SGHDT, CDR2 YYEEEE. CDR3 length: 15 amino acids. V was cut by 6 bases and J by 3 bases, with 19 bases left in between. The CDR3 nucleotides read TGTGCCAGCAACCTACACACTAGCAATAGCTACGAGCAGTACTTC. Its translation: CASNLHTSNSYEQYF.

CDR3 sequence reads: CASSLDVGQAIYEQYF. CDR3 nucleotides: TGTGCCAGCAGCTTAGATGTGGGACAAGCTATCTACGAGCAGTACTTC. The rearrangement links TRBV11-2 to TRBJ2-7, with a weak D call TRBD1 (6 bases). Germline assignment: CDR1 SGHAT and CDR2 FQNNGV. The V end lost 0 bases, the J end lost 3 bases, and 15 bases lay between the germline ends. CDR3 length equals 16 residues.

The chain links TRBV7-2 to TRBJ2-5, with D possibly being TRBD2 (5 bases). This CDR3 contains 14 residues. Between the trimmed V and J ends, which lost 4 bases and 2 bases, there was a span of 11 bases. Germline-derived CDR1 and CDR2 are SGHTA and FQGNSA. CDR3 sequence reads: CASSSVGGQETQYF. The CDR3 nucleotides read TGTGCCAGCAGCTCTGTGGGCGGGCAAGAGACCCAGTACTTC.

The rearrangement uses TRBV27 and TRBJ2-7; D is unclear. The CDR3 extends over 12 amino acids. The germline V gene has CDR1 MNHEY and CDR2 SMNVEV (reference sequence). Trimming shortened V by 4 bases and J by 4 bases, and 8 bases separated the two germline ends. The CDR3: CASSSSVYEQYF. CDR3 sequence (DNA): TGTGCCAGCAGTTCGTCCGTTTACGAGCAGTACTTC.

On this clone itself: The junction differs from germline at one of its ends, possibly a read error. The gene calls are TRBV5-4 and TRBJ2-1, with 9 nucleotides matching TRBD2. The CDR3 runs to 13 residues. In germline, CDR1 is SGHNT, CDR2 YYREEE (reference sequence). CDR3 DNA: TGTGCCAGCAGCTTGGGACTAGCGGACCGAAGGGTCTTC. Amino acid sequence: CASSLGLADRRVF.

This clone was observed once. This chain links TRBV9 with TRBJ1-1; D is perhaps TRBD1 (5 bases). Germline V gene data show CDR1 as SGDLS and CDR2 as YYNGEE. Between the trimmed V and J ends, which lost 4 bases and 2 bases, there was a span of 24 bases. The CDR3 spans 18 residues. This chain's CDR3 is CASSSFTGDSPLNTEAFF. The CDR3 DNA reads as TGTGCCAGCAGCTCATTTACCGGAGACAGCCCCCTTAACACTGAAGCTTTCTTT.

This rearrangement joins TRBV30 to TRBJ2-1; tentatively, D is TRBD2 (6 bases). CDR3 length equals 12 residues. Germline V CDR1 and CDR2: GTSNPN, SVGIG (reference sequence). The germline V and J ends were trimmed by 1 base and 7 bases, with 8 bases remaining between them. The CDR3: CAWSGGLNEQFF. The CDR3 nucleotides read TGTGCCTGGAGTGGGGGACTGAATGAGCAGTTCTTC.

The genes are TRBV11-2 and TRBJ2-3; 7 positions match TRBD1. CDR1 and CDR2 from the germline V gene are SGHAT and FQNNGV. The CDR3 runs to 15 residues. Trimming removed 3 bases from V and 1 base from J; junction bases left unmatched: 4. CDR3 sequence: CASSFRGRGTDTQYF. The CDR3 bases are TGTGCCAGCAGCTTTAGGGGGCGCGGCACAGATACGCAGTATTTT.

The sample holds a few counts of this clone. The V and J genes are TRBV7-9 and TRBJ2-1; no clear D gene. V dropped 7 bases and J dropped 3 bases, with 13 bases sitting between them. This CDR3 spans 14 amino acids. Germline V gives CDR1 SEHNR, CDR2 FQNEAQ (reference sequence). CDR3 nucleotides: TGTGCCAGCACGACTCATGAAAGCTACAATGAGCAGTTCTTC. Translation: CASTTHESYNEQFF.

The chain uses TRBV30 and TRBJ2-2; 15 bases are shared with TRBD2. Looked up from germline, CDR1 is GTSNPN and CDR2 is SVGIG (reference sequence). The J segment lost 8 bases and the V segment lost 5 bases, leaving 6 bases of the junction unmatched. The CDR3 sequence is 15 residues long. CDR3 protein: CAWDGTSGRLGELFF. DNA for the CDR3: TGTGCCTGGGACGGGACTAGCGGGAGGTTAGGGGAGCTGTTTTTT.

This clone was recorded only once. The chain is built from TRBV6-5 and TRBJ2-2; D is possibly TRBD1 (5 bases). The length of the CDR3 is 14 residues. The germline CDR1 and CDR2 sequences are MNHEY and SVGAGI. Between the trimmed V and J ends, which lost 8 bases and 6 bases, there was a span of 16 bases. CDR3 in amino acids: CASAAQGYAGELFF. The CDR3 nucleotides are TGTGCCAGCGCCGCCCAGGGTTACGCCGGGGAGCTGTTTTTT.

The V and J genes are TRBV19 and TRBJ2-7; TRBD1 agrees at 8 bases. V lost 3 bases, J lost 0 bases, and 4 bases stayed unmatched. CDR1 is LNHDA, CDR2 SQIVND, per germline (reference sequence). The CDR3 length is 15 residues. DNA of the CDR3: TGTGCCAGTAGTATTGGGACAGGCTTCTCCTACGAGCAGTACTTC. Encoded protein: CASSIGTGFSYEQYF.

The rearrangement uses TRBV29-1 and TRBJ2-7; 7 bases agree with TRBD1. The CDR3 extends over 14 amino acids. The V and J ends lost 1 base and 5 bases, in that order; junction bases with no gene match: 8. Germline V lookup: CDR1 SQVTM, CDR2 ANQGSEA. This CDR3 is CSVEGTQGDHEQYF. CDR3 in DNA: TGCAGCGTTGAAGGGACGCAGGGGGACCACGAGCAGTACTTC.

The rearrangement links TRBV28 to TRBJ2-1; D is possibly TRBD2 (5 bases). V lost 5 bases, J lost 8 bases, and 28 bases lay in between. The CDR3 covers 18 residues. CDR1 and CDR2 from the germline V gene are MDHEN and SYDVKM. CDR3 region: CASSPQSVLSKSGDEQFF. The CDR3 nucleotides read TGTGCCAGCAGTCCGCAATCCGTCTTATCGAAAAGCGGAGATGAGCAGTTCTTC.

This rearrangement joins TRBV13 to TRBJ2-7; 7 bases line up with TRBD2. The CDR3 loop spans 14 amino acids. Germline assignment: CDR1 PRHDT and CDR2 FYEKMQ (reference sequence). Losses at the gene ends were 3 bases for V and 3 bases for J; bases not matched to a gene: 5. Here the CDR3 reads CASSFSGKGYEQYF. The CDR3 bases are TGTGCCAGCAGCTTCAGCGGGAAAGGCTACGAGCAGTACTTC.

The genes are TRBV6-4 and TRBJ2-3, with TRBD1 matching 9 bases. The germline V gene encodes CDR1 MRHNA and CDR2 SNTAGT. V lost 5 bases, J lost 4 bases, and 7 bases stayed unmatched. CDR3 size: 15 residues. In nucleotides, the CDR3 is TGTGCCAGCAGTCCCGGGACAGGGACCCCAGATACGCAGTATTTT. This encodes CASSPGTGTPDTQYF.

The CDR3 DNA is TGTGCCAGTAGGGGGACAGGGGCGACTGAAGCTTTCTTT. Translated: CASRGTGATEAFF. The chain employs TRBV19 and TRBJ1-1, with 10 bases lining up with TRBD1. From germline, CDR1 is LNHDA and CDR2 SQIVND (reference sequence). This CDR3 is 13 amino acids long. With V trimmed by 6 bases and J by 5 bases, 3 bases remained unmatched.

This chain connects TRBV7-8 to TRBJ1-3; D ambiguous. V was cut by 4 bases and J by 2 bases, with 12 bases left in between. Germline V gene data show CDR1 as SGHVS and CDR2 as FQNEAQ. The CDR3 length is 15 residues. The CDR3 reads CASSSESGTGNTIYF. As DNA, the CDR3 is TGTGCCAGCAGCTCCGAATCCGGGACTGGAAACACCATATATTTT.